The entry below describes one TCR beta chain. Researchers took RNA transcripts and amplified the TCR beta CDR3 regions from them. TCR CDR3 underwent first-round RT-PCR with the HTBI primer set. TCRdb recomputed calls from the multiplex PCR reads with MiXCR, one row per CDR3 protein. This table holds 620,000 or so distinct CDR3 sequences, roughly 15% found once. The CDR3 has 15 residues. V trimming: 2 bases; J trimming: 4 bases; junction bases outside the gene matches: 7. This sample stems from a study of T cells in Graves' hyperthyroidism and ophthalmopathy. Study details: Peripheral blood specimens were obtained at initial diagnosis, prior to any treatment.

Active moderate-to-severe ophthalmopathy, Clinical Activity Score at least 3, NOSPECS at least 4, under 3 months' duration. Reasons for excluding patients were uncontrolled infection, other autoimmune disease, pregnancy or lactation. The sequencing sample was made of blood. This TCR was sampled from a woman aged 45-65 years with Graves' ophthalmopathy. The rearrangement uses TRBV12-3 or TRBV12-4 and TRBJ2-7, with TRBD2 matching 8 bases. This CDR3 is CASSLTSGRWYEQYF. The CDR3 DNA reads TGTGCCAGCAGTTTAACGAGCGGGAGATGGTACGAGCAGTACTTC.